This TCR beta chain was retrieved from a study of human T cells and chemical hapten exposure. This clonotype was counted many times. The time point here: pre-sensitization, week 0. Treatment described: therapeutic diphenylcyclopropenone sensitization with weekly scalp DPC. TCRdb itself ran the RACE reads through MiXCR, one entry per CDR3 protein. The data show a few hundred thousand distinct CDR3 sequences, 4.5% to 7% seen once. The sample here was whole blood, taken in connection with sensitization to the hapten diphenylcyclopropenone (DPC). The clonotype originates from a woman between 18 and 29 years old with alopecia areata. Some clones in this sample may be carry-over from other donors' samples.

CDR3 DNA sequence: TGTGCCAGCAGTCCAGCGGGGAATTCACCCCTCCACTTT. Its protein product is CASSPAGNSPLHF. This chain joins TRBV12-3 or TRBV12-4 and TRBJ1-6; D is undetermined. Trimming removed 5 bases at V and 7 bases at J, with 9 bases between. The CDR3 totals 13 residues.